The 25 T cell receptor beta chains below come from one sample, sequenced in a study of glioma-infiltrating T cells. Using RNA template, CDR3s of TCR alpha and beta were amplified with iRepertoire arm-PCR. TCRdb re-derived calls from the multiplex PCR reads in MiXCR, one entry per CDR3 protein. This sample has fewer than 200,000 distinct CDR3 sequences, with around 32% found just once. Sequenced material: glioma tissue, nonneoplastic brain tissue, or PBMCs (not recorded which). These receptor sequences come from a human donor with low-grade glioma or glioblastoma, undergoing nonglioma brain surgery, or in good health (not recorded which).

Comments on this clonotype: Given a much more abundant clone one base away, this may be a read error. The genes are TRBV7-9 and TRBJ1-1, with D tentatively TRBD1 (5 bases). Germline CDR1 reads SEHNR; CDR2 reads FQNEAQ (reference sequence). V dropped 4 bases and J dropped 4 bases, with 19 bases sitting between them. This CDR3 has 16 residues. CDR3 coding DNA: TGTGCCAGCAGCTCCCTCGGGGCAGGAGGGGTCACTGAAGCTTTCTTT. Residues: CASSSLGAGGVTEAFF.

This clonotype has ten or more counts. J is TRBJ2-1 and V is TRBV10-3; 8 bases agree with TRBD2. Trimming cost V 2 bases and J 0 bases; bases outside gene matches: 3. CDR1 is ENHRY and CDR2 is SYGVKD in the germline V gene. The CDR3 is 16 amino acids. CDR3 nucleotide sequence: TGTGCCATCAGTGAGAGGAGCGGGAGCTCCTACAATGAGCAGTTCTTC. Its translation is CAISERSGSSYNEQFF.

This clonotype was observed a handful of times. The chain joins TRBV29-1 to TRBJ2-7; TRBD2 might be the D (6 bases). This CDR3 is 14 amino acids long. V lost 2 bases and J lost 2, with 13 bases in between. Germline V CDR1 and CDR2: SQVTM, ANQGSEA. The CDR3 region has the DNA TGCAGCGTTGAACCCAGCGGGCGACCCTACGAGCAGTACTTC. This codes for CSVEPSGRPYEQYF.

CDR3 DNA: TGTGCCATCAGTGAGGGGTGGGGGTCCAGAAACATTCAGTACTTC. Protein product: CAISEGWGSRNIQYF. The genes are TRBV10-3 and TRBJ2-4, with D perhaps matching TRBD1 or TRBD2 (5 bases each). CDR1 is ENHRY and CDR2 is SYGVKD in the germline V gene. The CDR3 length is 15 residues. The ends were cut back, 2 bases at V and 6 bases at J, with 14 bases in the middle.

This clonotype was picked up many times. CDR3 in DNA: TGTGCCAGCACCCCGGGGCAGTGGTCCGAGCAGTACTTC. It is translated as CASTPGQWSEQYF. The V gene is TRBV6-2 or TRBV6-3, the J gene TRBJ2-7, with D perhaps being TRBD1 or TRBD2 (5 bases each). This CDR3 is built from 13 residues. Between the trimmed V and J ends, which lost 7 bases and 6 bases, there was a span of 16 bases. Germline CDR1 reads MNHEY; CDR2 reads SVGEGT.

This clonotype has more than one count but fewer than ten. This may be a read error, as it is one base from a much larger clone. This sequence joins TRBV11-1 and TRBJ1-1; D possibly corresponds to TRBD1 (5 bases). Deletions cut 4 bases from V and 4 bases from J, with 13 bases between. Looked up from germline, CDR1 is SGHAT and CDR2 is FQDESV (reference sequence). CDR3 length equals 14 residues. DNA of the CDR3: TGTGCCAGCAGCTCCAGACAGTGGGGCACTGAAGCTTTCTTT. It translates to CASSSRQWGTEAFF. Filled out from reference TRBV11-1 and TRBJ1-1, the complete variable domain reads EAEVAQSPRYKITEKSQAVAFWCDPISGHATLYWYRQILGQGPELLVQFQDESVVDDSQLPKDRFSAERLKGVDSTLKIQPAELGDSAMYLCASSSRQWGTEAFFGQGTRLTVV.

A word on this clonotype: A much larger clone lies one base from this, so it may be a read error. The CDR3 here is CASSQVQGDGCTF. The DNA of the CDR3 is TGTGCCAGCAGCCAAGTACAGGGCGATGGCTGCACCTTC. The chain is built from TRBV3-1 and TRBJ1-2; D is possibly TRBD1 (6 bases). The CDR3 consists of 13 residues. CDR1 is LGHDT, CDR2 YNNKEL, per germline (reference sequence).

The chain joins TRBV14 to TRBJ2-1; D is tentatively TRBD1 or TRBD2 (5 bases each). V lost 0 bases and J 8 bases, leaving 8 bases between the germline ends. There are 13 residues in the CDR3. Per the germline V gene, CDR1 is SGHDN and CDR2 is FVKESK. The CDR3 loop is CASSQDWGYEQFF. Written as DNA, the CDR3 is TGTGCCAGCAGCCAAGATTGGGGGTATGAGCAGTTCTTC.

This clonotype was detected many times. This sequence joins TRBV3-1 and TRBJ1-5; unclear D gene. The germline V gene encodes CDR1 LGHDT and CDR2 YNNKEL (reference sequence). CDR3 length: 14 residues. V was shortened by 0 bases and J by 1 base, with 4 bases between the two germline ends. CDR3 bases: TGTGCCAGCAGCCAAGAACGGAGCAATCAGCCCCAGCATTTT. As protein: CASSQERSNQPQHF.

At least ten counts were recorded for this clonotype. The gene calls are TRBV18 and TRBJ1-1; 8 positions match TRBD1. Germline trimming cut 4 bases from V and 5 bases from J; bases unmatched to any gene: 6. Looked up from germline, CDR1 is KGHSH and CDR2 is LQKENI. The CDR3 extends over 14 amino acids. The DNA for the CDR3 is TGTGCCAGCTCACGAAACAGGGGGTGGACTGAAGCTTTCTTT. Protein product: CASSRNRGWTEAFF.

The V gene is TRBV27, the J gene TRBJ2-3, with 10 bases lining up with TRBD2. Germline V gene data show CDR1 as MNHEY and CDR2 as SMNVEV (reference sequence). The V gene end was trimmed by 4 bases and the J gene end by 6 bases; junction bases not matched to a gene: 7. The CDR3 sequence is 15 residues long. CDR3 sequence reads: CASSSTSGRRDTQYF. CDR3 in DNA: TGTGCCAGCAGTTCGACTAGCGGGCGAAGGGATACGCAGTATTTT.

V is TRBV5-1 and J is TRBJ2-3; D not resolved. V was clipped by 2 bases and J by 0 bases, with 10 bases between them. This CDR3 has 15 residues. CDR1 and CDR2 (germline): SGHRS, YFSETQ. Here the CDR3 reads CASSFVGRSTDTQYF. The DNA of the CDR3 is TGCGCCAGCAGCTTTGTCGGCAGAAGCACAGATACGCAGTATTTT.

In the case of this clonotype: A much bigger clone sits one base away, suggesting this may be a read error. V gene TRBV29-1 combines with J gene TRBJ2-3, with a possible D match to TRBD2 (6 bases). CDR3 length: 15 residues. From germline, CDR1 is SQVTM and CDR2 ANQGSEA. Trimming took 3 bases from V and 8 from J, leaving 21 bases between them. As DNA, the CDR3 is TGCAGCGTTGAGCCGCCGACTAGGGTCATACCTACGCAGTATTTT. This sequence encodes CSVEPPTRVIPTQYF.

On this clonotype: A much larger clone lies a single base off, so this may be a read error. This chain joins TRBV27 and TRBJ2-3, with D possibly called TRBD1 or TRBD2 (6 bases each). Germline V gene data show CDR1 as MNHEY and CDR2 as SMNVEV (reference sequence). This CDR3 has 17 residues. Deletions cut 7 bases from V and 3 bases from J, with 23 bases between. CDR3 loop: CASKRSRTRGETDTQYF. The CDR3 bases are TGTGCCAGCAAACGTAGTAGGACGAGGGGGGAGACAGATACGCAGTATTTT.

As for this clonotype: Relative to the germline gene, one junction end is altered; a read error may explain this. The chain carries TRBV5-1 and TRBJ2-1; tentatively, D is TRBD2 (6 bases). CDR1 SGHRS and CDR2 YFSETQ come from the germline V gene. This CDR3 is built from 16 residues. The CDR3 DNA is TGCGCCGGCAGCTTGGCGGGGATTGATACCTACAATGAGCAGTTCTTC. Translation gives CAGSLAGIDTYNEQFF. Drawing the rest from reference TRBV5-1 and TRBJ2-1, the complete variable domain is KAGVTQTPRYLIKTRGQQVTLSCSPISGHRSVSWYQQTPGQGLQFLFEYFSETQRNKGNFPGRFSGRQFSNSRSEMNVSTLELGDSALYLCAGSLAGIDTYNEQFFGPGTRLTVL.

This clonotype has ten or more counts. The V call is TRBV18, the J call TRBJ1-2, with 8 bases fitting TRBD1. V was pared by 3 bases and J by 1 base, with 4 bases of the junction left unmatched. The CDR3 covers 15 residues. Per the germline V gene, CDR1 is KGHSH and CDR2 is LQKENI. CDR3 sequence (DNA): TGTGCCAGCTCACCCCTGGACAGGGATAACTATGGCTACACCTTC. Protein sequence: CASSPLDRDNYGYTF.

This clonotype was detected ten times or more. The chain has TRBV27 and TRBJ1-1; weak D call: TRBD1 (5 bases). Per germline, CDR1 MNHEY and CDR2 SMNVEV (reference sequence). This CDR3 region has 14 residues. The ends were cut back, 3 bases at V and 0 bases at J, with 8 bases in the middle. Here the CDR3 reads CASSLATVNTEAFF. In DNA form, the CDR3 reads TGTGCCAGCAGTTTGGCGACAGTGAACACTGAAGCTTTCTTT.

The J gene is TRBJ2-5, the V gene TRBV29-1; D not resolved. Germline values: CDR1 SQVTM, CDR2 ANQGSEA. Trimming took off 4 bases at V and 5 bases at J, with 11 bases between the two ends. This CDR3 comprises 12 residues. The CDR3 nucleotides are TGCAGCGTTGGACATGGTCAGGAGACCCAGTACTTC. Protein sequence: CSVGHGQETQYF.

This clonotype was seen at least ten times. This chain uses TRBV4-3 with TRBJ2-3; D is tentatively TRBD1 or TRBD2 (5 bases each). CDR3 length equals 13 residues. Germline V gene sequence: CDR1 LGHNA, CDR2 YSLEER. The germline V and J ends were trimmed by 1 base and 6 bases, with 8 bases remaining between them. CDR3 sequence reads: CASSQGGRDTQYF. The CDR3 DNA sequence: TGCGCCAGCAGCCAAGGGGGACGGGATACGCAGTATTTT.

This clonotype was found many times. V is TRBV18 and J is TRBJ2-5, with a possible D match to TRBD2 (6 bases). This CDR3 is 16 amino acids long. Deletions cut 3 bases from V and 1 base from J, with 15 bases between. The germline CDR1 and CDR2 sequences are KGHSH and LQKENI. Here the CDR3 reads CASSPEEGRSQETQYF. The CDR3 DNA follows: TGTGCCAGCTCACCGGAGGAGGGGAGGTCCCAAGAGACCCAGTACTTC.

This clonotype came up many times. The J gene is TRBJ1-5, the V gene TRBV18; D may be TRBD1 (5 bases). Trimming pared 3 bases from V and 5 bases from J, leaving 8 bases between. This CDR3 spans 13 amino acids. Germline V gives CDR1 KGHSH, CDR2 LQKENI. This chain's CDR3 is CASSPMGDQPQHF. DNA of the CDR3: TGTGCCAGCTCACCCATGGGGGATCAGCCCCAGCATTTT.

This clonotype was seen many times. The rearrangement joins TRBV4-3 to TRBJ2-7, with 9 bases that match TRBD2. The germline gives CDR1 LGHNA, CDR2 YSLEER. This CDR3 has 16 amino acids. J was trimmed by 2 bases and V by 0 bases; bases with no gene match: 5. DNA of the CDR3: TGCGCCAGCAGCCAAGATAGGGCGGGAGGGCCCTACGAGCAGTACTTC. Residues: CASSQDRAGGPYEQYF.

This clonotype appeared a few times. The chain carries TRBV4-3 and TRBJ1-1; tentative D call: TRBD1 (5 bases). Germline V gives CDR1 LGHNA, CDR2 YSLEER. V lost 1 base and J 5 bases, leaving 11 bases between the germline ends. This CDR3 has 14 amino acids. The CDR3 nucleotides are TGCGCCAGCAGCCAAGGCCGCGGGGGAACTGAAGCTTTCTTT. This codes for CASSQGRGGTEAFF.

About this clonotype: A much larger clone sits a single nucleotide away, making a read error possible. The rearrangement links TRBV18 to TRBJ2-1; D could derive from TRBD1 or TRBD2 (6 bases each). The CDR3 has 14 residues. The germline V gene encodes CDR1 KGHSH and CDR2 LQKENI. V was trimmed by 0 bases and J by 8 bases, leaving 11 bases between them. The CDR3 loop reads CASSPPRGQDEQFF. The DNA of the CDR3 is TGTGCCAGCTCACCACCACGGGGGCAGGATGAGCAGTTCTTC.

In its sample, this clonotype was seen many times. The V call is TRBV20-1, the J call TRBJ2-7; possibly TRBD2 for D (6 bases). The CDR3 spans 15 residues. V was shortened by 0 bases and J by 3 bases, with 15 bases between the two germline ends. Per the germline V gene, CDR1 is DFQATT and CDR2 is SNEGSKA (reference sequence). The CDR3 spells CSARDPAGRIYEQYF. As DNA, the CDR3 is TGCAGTGCTAGAGATCCGGCGGGACGGATCTACGAGCAGTACTTC.